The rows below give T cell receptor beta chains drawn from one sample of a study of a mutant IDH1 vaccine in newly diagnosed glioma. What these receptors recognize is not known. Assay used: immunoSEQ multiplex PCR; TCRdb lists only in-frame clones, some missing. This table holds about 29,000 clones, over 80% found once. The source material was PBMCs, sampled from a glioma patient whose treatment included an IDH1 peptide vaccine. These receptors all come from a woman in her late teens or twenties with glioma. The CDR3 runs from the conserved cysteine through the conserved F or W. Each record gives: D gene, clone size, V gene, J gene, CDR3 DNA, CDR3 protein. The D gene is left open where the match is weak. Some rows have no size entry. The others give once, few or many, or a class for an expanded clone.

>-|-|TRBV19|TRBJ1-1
TGTGCCAGTGCCCCCGAGCCGGGGAACACTGAAGCTTTCTTT
CASAPEPGNTEAFF
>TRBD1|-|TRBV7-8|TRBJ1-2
TGTGCCAGCAGCTTAGTATCGGACAGGGATGGCTACACCTTC
CASSLVSDRDGYTF
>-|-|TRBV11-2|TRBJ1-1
TGTGCCAGCAGCTTAGTTGCGTGGCTAGGGGACGAAGCTTTCTTT
CASSLVAWLGDEAFF
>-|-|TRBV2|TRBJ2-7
TGTGCCAGCGGGCCAGGAGGAAATCTCGGGCAGTACTTC
CASGPGGNLGQYF
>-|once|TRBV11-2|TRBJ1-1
TGTGCCAGCAGTCCGGGACCTACAACTGAAGCTTTCTTT
CASSPGPTTEAFF
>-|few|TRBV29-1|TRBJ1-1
TGCAGCGTTTCCCTCTGGGCAGGGGCGCACACTGAAGCTTTCTTT
CSVSLWAGAHTEAFF
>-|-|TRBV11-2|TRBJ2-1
TGTGCCAGCAGGGACCCGACAGGCTCACATTTTGAGCAGTTCTTC
CASRDPTGSHFEQFF
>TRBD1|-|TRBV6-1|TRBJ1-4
TGTGCCAGCAGTGCCGAATGGACAGGGGGGCGAGTAACTAATGAAAAACTGTTTTTT
CASSAEWTGGRVTNEKLFF
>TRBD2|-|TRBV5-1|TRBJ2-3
TGCGCCAGCAGCTTTTTTCCGGGACTAGCGGGAGAACAAGATACGCAGTATTTT
CASSFFPGLAGEQDTQYF
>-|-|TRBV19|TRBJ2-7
TGTGCCAGTAGTCCCTCGGGGAGGAGCTCCTACGAGCAGTACTTC
CASSPSGRSSYEQYF
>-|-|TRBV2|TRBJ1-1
TGTGCCAGCGAGGGACATGAAGCTTTCTTT
CASEGHEAFF
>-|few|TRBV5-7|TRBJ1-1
TGTGCCAGCAGCTTGGACAAACGGGGAACTGAAGCTTTCTTT
CASSLDKRGTEAFF
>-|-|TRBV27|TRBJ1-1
TGTGCCAGCAGCCCCCTGGGGGGGTCGAACACTGAAGCTTTCTTT
CASSPLGGSNTEAFF
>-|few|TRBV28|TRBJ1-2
TGTGCCAGCAGTTTAGAAGGTCCTCAAGGCTACACCTTC
CASSLEGPQGYTF
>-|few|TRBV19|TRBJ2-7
TGTGCCAGTAGCCCAATAGGGGTTGTCGTCACAGGGCTCCTCAACGAGCAGTACTTC
CASSPIGVVVTGLLNEQYF
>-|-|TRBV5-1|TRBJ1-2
TGCGCCAGCAGCCCAACCACCGGGACGGCCATATCAGGCTACACCTTC
CASSPTTGTAISGYTF
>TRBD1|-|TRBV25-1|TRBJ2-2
TGTGCCACCTCAGACAGGGGGGACGTCGGGGAGCTGTTTTTT
CATSDRGDVGELFF
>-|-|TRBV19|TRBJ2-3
TGTGCCAGTAGTATCCCCCAATACCCCGTGTATACGCAGTATTTT
CASSIPQYPVYTQYF
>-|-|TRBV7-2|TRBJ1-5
TGTGCCAGCAGCACAAATTTTAATCAGCCCCAGCATTTT
CASSTNFNQPQHF
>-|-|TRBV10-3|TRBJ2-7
TGTGCCATCAGTGAGTCGTTCTGGCGGAGAGACTCCTACGAGCAGTACTTC
CAISESFWRRDSYEQYF
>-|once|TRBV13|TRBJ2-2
TGTGCCAGCAGCCTGACGGTATCGAACACCGGGGAGCTGTTTTTT
CASSLTVSNTGELFF
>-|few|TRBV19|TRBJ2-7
TGTGCCAGTAGTAGGGGCCCTAACTACGAGCAGTACTTC
CASSRGPNYEQYF
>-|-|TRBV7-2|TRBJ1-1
TGTGCCAGCAGCGCACAGACGACGGTGAACACTGAAGCTTTCTTT
CASSAQTTVNTEAFF
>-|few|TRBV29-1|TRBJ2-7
TGCAGCGTTTCCCTCGACCCGAAAGAGCAGTACTTC
CSVSLDPKEQYF
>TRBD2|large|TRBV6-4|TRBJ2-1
TGTGCCAGCAGTGAGGGGGCTAGCGGGCAGGATGAGCAGTTCTTC
CASSEGASGQDEQFF
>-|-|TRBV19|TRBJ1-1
TGTGCCAGTAGTTACTCCGTGAGCACTGAAGCTTTCTTT
CASSYSVSTEAFF